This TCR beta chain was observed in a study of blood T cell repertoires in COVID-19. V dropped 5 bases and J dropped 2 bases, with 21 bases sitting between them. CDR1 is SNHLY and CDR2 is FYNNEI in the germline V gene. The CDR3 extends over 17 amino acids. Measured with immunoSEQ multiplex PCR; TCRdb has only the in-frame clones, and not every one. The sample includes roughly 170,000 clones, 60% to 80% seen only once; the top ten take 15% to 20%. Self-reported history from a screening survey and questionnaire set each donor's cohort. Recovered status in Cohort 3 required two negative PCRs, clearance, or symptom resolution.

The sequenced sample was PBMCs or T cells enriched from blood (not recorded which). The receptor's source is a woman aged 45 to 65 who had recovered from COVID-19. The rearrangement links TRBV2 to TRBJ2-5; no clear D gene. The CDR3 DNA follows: TGTGCCAGCAGTACTATGGCCGGCTGGAAGTTTCAAGAGACCCAGTACTTC. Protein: CASSTMAGWKFQETQYF.